The clone carrying this TCR beta chain was picked up a small number of times. As yet, its antigen is unknown. Combining a sample-barcoded 5' primer with a J-beta primer mix, a second PCR ran for roughly 7 to 11 cycles. A tag from a template-switch adaptor with 12 random nucleotides marked each cDNA molecule. TCRdb used MiXCR to reprocess the 5' RACE reads, holding one entry per CDR3 protein. The repertoire holds about 1.7 million distinct CDR3 sequences, about 30% seen once, with over 7% in the top ten. This sample was taken from a study of blood T cells in healthy people across ages. About the study: T cells yielded about one barcoded beta molecule per two cells through template switching. Notes on the study in general: Older age coincided with a roughly linear decline in TCR beta diversity per million T cells. The long-lived group displayed more naive CD4+ cells, plus higher diversity, than the aged donors did.

CDR3 length: 15 residues. V lost 6 bases to trimming and J lost 4 bases; unmatched junction nucleotides: 7. From germline, CDR1 is SGHRS and CDR2 YFSETQ. Sequencing was carried out using blood. The clonotype was recovered from a woman aged 25 to 39 in good health. The rearrangement links TRBV5-1 to TRBJ2-5; TRBD1 matches 12 bases. CDR3 sequence reads: CASIEGTGGGETQYF. CDR3 DNA: TGCGCCAGCATCGAGGGGACAGGGGGCGGAGAGACCCAGTACTTC.